Each of the 20 T cell receptor beta chains below was sequenced from the same sample in a study of radiotherapy plus CTLA-4 blockade in lung cancer. Generated by immunoSEQ multiplex PCR, the TCRdb table keeps only in-frame clones and is missing some. The table shows 75,000 to 95,000 clones, with 55% to 75% occurring only once. The sample here was peripheral blood, taken from a patient treated with radiotherapy plus ipilimumab. The receptors were sampled from a human donor with non-small cell lung cancer that progressed on radiotherapy plus ipilimumab.

V is TRBV7-9 and J is TRBJ2-5; D is unresolved. The ends were cut back, 2 bases at V and 1 base at J, with 5 bases in the middle. This CDR3 has 13 amino acids. Germline V gene sequence: CDR1 SEHNR, CDR2 FQNEAQ (reference sequence). The CDR3 sequence: CASSLLFQETQYF. Written as DNA, the CDR3 is TGTGCCAGCAGCTTACTATTCCAAGAGACCCAGTACTTC.

This chain connects TRBV29-1 to TRBJ2-2; TRBD2 is a possible D gene (6 bases). This CDR3 has 13 residues. V shed 5 bases and J shed 3 bases, with 10 bases lying between them. Germline CDR1 reads SQVTM; CDR2 reads ANQGSEA. The CDR3 DNA reads TGCAGCGTTCACGGGGGATACACCGGGGAGCTGTTTTTT. This encodes CSVHGGYTGELFF.

This clone came up many times. This chain links TRBV4-1 with TRBJ2-4; 10 bases map to TRBD2. Germline V gives CDR1 MGHRA, CDR2 YSYEKL. CDR3 length: 17 amino acids. V was pared by 5 bases and J by 5 bases, with 12 bases of the junction left unmatched. Written as DNA, the CDR3 is TGCGCCAGCAGCGCAGGACCGGCAGCGGGGGGGGAAAACATTCAGTACTTC. Amino acid sequence: CASSAGPAAGGENIQYF.

The rearrangement joins TRBV11-2 to TRBJ2-3; D remains ambiguous. With 1 base removed from V and 4 bases from J, the gap between germline ends came to 9 bases. Germline CDR1 reads SGHAT; CDR2 reads FQNNGV. There are 14 residues in the CDR3. CDR3 amino acids: CASSLGVSADTQYF. In nucleotides, the CDR3 is TGTGCCAGCAGCTTAGGAGTCAGCGCAGATACGCAGTATTTT. Supplemented by reference TRBV11-2 and TRBJ2-3, the full variable domain reads EAGVAQSPRYKIIEKRQSVAFWCNPISGHATLYWYQQILGQGPKLLIQFQNNGVVDDSQLPKDRFSAERLKGVDSTLKIQPAKLEDSAVYLCASSLGVSADTQYFGPGTRLTVL.

The J gene is TRBJ2-1, the V gene TRBV27; 10 nucleotides align to TRBD2. Germline CDR1 reads MNHEY; CDR2 reads SMNVEV (reference sequence). V lost 8 bases to trimming and J lost 3 bases; unmatched junction nucleotides: 4. The CDR3 runs to 14 residues. The CDR3 here is CASRGLADYNEQFF. The CDR3 nucleotides read TGTGCCAGCCGCGGACTAGCGGACTACAATGAGCAGTTCTTC.

The chain carries TRBV5-6 and TRBJ2-1, with unresolved D. Per the germline V gene, CDR1 is SGHDT and CDR2 is YYEEEE. The V and J ends lost 4 bases and 4 bases respectively, with 12 bases between them. This CDR3 spans 14 amino acids. Here the CDR3 reads CASSALDRYNEQFF. CDR3 nucleotide sequence: TGTGCCAGCAGCGCCCTGGACCGGTACAATGAGCAGTTCTTC. Full variable domain (remainder filled in from reference TRBV5-6 and TRBJ2-1): DAGVTQSPTHLIKTRGQQVTLRCSPKSGHDTVSWYQQALGQGPQFIFQYYEEEERQRGNFPDRFSGHQFPNYSSELNVNALLLGDSALYLCASSALDRYNEQFFGPGTRLTVL.

V gene TRBV6-6 combines with J gene TRBJ1-4; D is unresolved. Trimming pared 0 bases from V and 0 bases from J, leaving 8 bases between. This CDR3 has 16 residues. Germline CDR1 reads MNHNY; CDR2 reads SVGAGI (reference sequence). In nucleotides, the CDR3 is TGTGCCAGCAGTTACTCCTCCAGAGCAACTAATGAAAAACTGTTTTTT. Protein sequence: CASSYSSRATNEKLFF.

This chain uses TRBV5-1 with TRBJ2-1, with 13 bases that match TRBD2. Germline CDR1 and CDR2: SGHRS and YFSETQ. The V gene end was trimmed by 4 bases and the J gene end by 5 bases; junction bases not matched to a gene: 12. This CDR3 has 18 residues. The CDR3 DNA sequence: TGCGCCAGCAGCCCCGGACTAGCGGGGGACCGCTACAACAATGAGCAGTTCTTC. Its protein is CASSPGLAGDRYNNEQFF.

The chain links TRBV7-2 to TRBJ2-1; the match to TRBD1 covers 7 bases. This CDR3 spans 15 amino acids. The junction had 10 bases not matched to a gene; V was cut back by 6 bases and J by 5 bases. Germline V gene lookup returns CDR1 SGHTA and CDR2 FQGNSA. CDR3 amino acids: CASRQTGSFDNEQFF. As DNA, the CDR3 is TGTGCCAGCAGGCAGACAGGGAGTTTCGACAATGAGCAGTTCTTC.

CDR3 sequence (DNA): TGTGCCAGCGCCCGGGGCAGGAGAAGTTTGGTAGGCATTAATAATTCACCCCTCCACTTT. Its translation: CASARGRRSLVGINNSPLHF. V usage is TRBV28 and J usage is TRBJ1-6, with TRBD1 as a possible D gene (5 bases). Germline CDR1 is MDHEN and CDR2 is SYDVKM. V lost 8 bases, J lost 5 bases, and 31 bases lay in between. This CDR3 comprises 20 residues.

The CDR3 reads CASSVAGGWLSSPLHF. The CDR3 DNA sequence: TGTGCCAGCAGCGTAGCTGGGGGCTGGTTGAGTTCACCCCTCCACTTT. This chain joins TRBV9 and TRBJ1-6; maybe TRBD1 (6 bases). In germline, CDR1 is SGDLS, CDR2 YYNGEE. The CDR3 is made up of 16 amino acids. The V end was cut by 0 bases, the J end by 9 bases, with 16 bases between.

The chain has TRBV5-1 and TRBJ1-3; unclear D gene. Germline CDR1 and CDR2: SGHRS and YFSETQ. The CDR3 length is 16 residues. Trimming took off 0 bases at V and 0 bases at J, with 10 bases between the two ends. The DNA of the CDR3 is TGCGCCAGCAGCTTGGCAGGAGCTCGCTCTGGAAACACCATATATTTT. Translated: CASSLAGARSGNTIYF.

The chain is built from TRBV7-8 and TRBJ2-1; 7 positions agree with TRBD2. Losses at the gene ends were 6 bases for V and 4 bases for J; bases not matched to a gene: 6. Germline CDR1 SGHVS, CDR2 FQNEAQ. The CDR3 contains 14 residues. CDR3 amino acids: CASSQRGLYNEQFF. CDR3 bases: TGTGCCAGCAGTCAGCGGGGATTATACAATGAGCAGTTCTTC.

CDR3: CASSYGGGSNTEAFF. The CDR3 DNA reads as TGTGCCAGCAGTTACGGAGGGGGCTCGAACACTGAAGCTTTCTTT. V usage is TRBV6-6 and J usage is TRBJ1-1, with 7 positions matching TRBD1. V lost 2 bases, J lost 1 base, and 4 bases stayed unmatched. This CDR3 contains 15 residues. The germline V gene has CDR1 MNHNY and CDR2 SVGAGI (reference sequence).

This sequence joins TRBV7-3 and TRBJ2-7; TRBD2 aligns across 14 bases. CDR3 length equals 15 residues. J lost 6 bases, V lost 5 bases, and 6 bases had no gene match. CDR1 SGHTA and CDR2 FQGTGA come from the germline V gene. In DNA form, the CDR3 reads TGTGCCAGCAGCCATGGACTAGCGGGAGGCAGCGAGCAGTACTTC. It translates to CASSHGLAGGSEQYF.

The chain combines TRBV4-1 with TRBJ1-5, with TRBD1 matching 9 bases. Germline CDR1 MGHRA, CDR2 YSYEKL. CDR3 length: 16 amino acids. V lost 2 bases, J lost 5 bases, and 7 bases stayed unmatched. CDR3 region: CASSQTGGTGYQPQHF. The CDR3 DNA is TGCGCCAGCAGCCAAACGGGCGGGACAGGGTATCAGCCCCAGCATTTT.

This clone has a handful of counts. This rearrangement joins TRBV7-8 to TRBJ1-4, with D perhaps matching TRBD1 (5 bases). Trimming took off 3 bases at V and 8 bases at J, with 16 bases between the two ends. Germline V gives CDR1 SGHVS, CDR2 FQNEAQ. CDR3 length equals 15 residues. CDR3 loop: CASSFRAGRDEKLFF. The DNA for the CDR3 is TGTGCCAGCAGCTTTAGGGCAGGGAGAGACGAAAAACTGTTTTTT.

The chain links TRBV4-1 to TRBJ1-4, with D possibly matching TRBD1 (5 bases). Germline V CDR1 and CDR2: MGHRA, YSYEKL. The CDR3 has 14 amino acids. The V and J ends lost 7 bases and 0 bases respectively, with 9 bases between them. The CDR3 nucleotides are TGCGCCAGCACCCGGGGGTCAACTAATGAAAAACTGTTTTTT. This sequence encodes CASTRGSTNEKLFF.

V is TRBV13 and J is TRBJ1-2; 11 positions match TRBD1. Germline V gene lookup returns CDR1 PRHDT and CDR2 FYEKMQ (reference sequence). CDR3 length: 15 amino acids. With 5 bases clipped from V and 1 base from J, the junction kept 3 bases outside the gene matches. The CDR3 sequence: CASSPGTGGNYGYTF. CDR3 bases: TGTGCCAGCAGCCCCGGGACAGGGGGTAACTATGGCTACACCTTC.

The chain has TRBV7-9 and TRBJ1-1; the D is unclear. In germline, CDR1 is SEHNR, CDR2 FQNEAQ (reference sequence). The CDR3 contains 13 residues. With 1 base removed from V and 5 bases from J, the gap between germline ends came to 8 bases. In nucleotides, the CDR3 is TGTGCCAGCAGCTTAGGGGGAAAGACTGAAGCTTTCTTT. This gives the protein CASSLGGKTEAFF. The complete variable domain, with remaining parts taken from reference TRBV7-9 and TRBJ1-1, reads DTGVSQNPRHKITKRGQNVTFRCDPISEHNRLYWYRQTLGQGPEFLTYFQNEAQLEKSRLLSDRFSAERPKGSFSTLEIQRTEQGDSAMYLCASSLGGKTEAFFGQGTRLTVV.